A single sample is the source of the 2 T cell receptor beta chains below, sequenced in a study of PD-1 blockade in classical Hodgkin lymphoma (dated by TCRdb to the early 2020s). The sample's time point label, in plain terms: cycle 2 day 1 (C2D1) of nivolumab. Every trial patient had relapsed after autologous stem cell transplantation, and cohorts A, B and C differed in prior brentuximab vedotin exposure. Libraries were constructed by the immunoSEQ multiplex PCR assay. TCRdb's version of the immuneACCESS table is confined to in-frame rearrangements and falls short of the full clone set. An unresolved V gene accounts for under half of the shortfall where checked; the remainder is of unknown origin. This sample has 45,000 to 50,000 clones in its table, and around 81% of those were observed once. Of the sample, over 20% is held by the ten largest clones. Source: peripheral blood mononuclear cells (PBMCs), taken before the second cycle of nivolumab. The receptor source for this set is a human donor with classical Hodgkin lymphoma.

V and J are TRBV30 and TRBJ1-6; no firm D call. The V gene's germline CDR1 is GTSNPN and CDR2 SVGIG (reference sequence). V lost 7 bases to trimming and J lost 7 bases, with 20 bases between them. The CDR3 extends over 15 amino acids. CDR3 nucleotide sequence: TGTGCCTTGCACGAGTTCGGATTCGGCAATTCACCCCTCCACTTT. Protein sequence: CALHEFGFGNSPLHF.

The chain recombines TRBV20-1 with TRBJ2-6; perhaps D is TRBD1 or TRBD2 (5 bases each). This CDR3 is 11 amino acids long. The germline gives CDR1 DFQATT, CDR2 SNEGSKA (reference sequence). V was trimmed by 3 bases and J by 10 bases, leaving 7 bases between them. The CDR3: CSASWGNVLTF. Here the CDR3 DNA reads TGCAGTGCTAGCTGGGGGAACGTCCTGACTTTC.